Presented here are 11 T cell receptor beta chains from one specimen sequenced in a study of post-analysis software for immune sequencing data. General study findings and limits: There were five or six TRBV segments more frequent in patients than controls, and TRBV5-6, TRBV5-1 and TRBV20-1 were among them.

These receptors' targets are unknown. Prepared libraries of TCR beta cDNA carried unique molecular identifiers. TCRdb re-called the PCR reads through MiXCR, storing one row per CDR3 protein. The sample consists of fewer than 700,000 distinct CDR3 sequences, 44% of them appearing once. Sample: blood. Source of these receptors: a girl between 10 and 17 years old with multiple sclerosis.

This clonotype was observed a few times. The gene calls are TRBV6-4 and TRBJ1-5; 8 bases are a match to TRBD1. This CDR3 is 14 amino acids long. V lost 5 bases to trimming and J lost 2 bases; unmatched junction nucleotides: 2. Germline V gene lookup returns CDR1 MRHNA and CDR2 SNTAGT. The CDR3 DNA follows: TGTGCCAGCAGTCAGGGGGCCGGCAATCAGCCCCAGCATTTT. Amino acid sequence: CASSQGAGNQPQHF.

A few counts support this clonotype. The rearrangement uses TRBV9 and TRBJ2-4, with a weak D call TRBD1 (6 bases). The CDR3 loop spans 16 amino acids. CDR1 is SGDLS, CDR2 YYNGEE, per germline. Trimming took 0 bases from V and 3 from J, leaving 13 bases between them. This chain's CDR3 is CASSVGQVLGKNIQYF. The CDR3 coding sequence is TGTGCCAGCAGCGTAGGACAGGTCCTGGGCAAAAACATTCAGTACTTC.

In its sample, this clonotype was seen a few times. The rearrangement joins TRBV20-1 to TRBJ2-1; 15 bases agree with TRBD2. The CDR3 runs to 13 residues. Germline-derived CDR1 and CDR2 are DFQATT and SNEGSKA (reference sequence). The DNA for the CDR3 is TGCGGGGGGACTAGCGGGAGGTACAATGAGCAGTTCTTC. Translated: CGGTSGRYNEQFF.

This clonotype was counted a few times. The J gene is TRBJ2-3, the V gene TRBV7-2; TRBD2 matches at 10 bases. The CDR3 extends over 15 amino acids. After removal of 6 bases from V and 1 base from J, the junction contained 4 bases not matched to a gene. CDR1 and CDR2 (germline): SGHTA, FQGNSA. CDR3 loop: CASRVGLAGTDTQYF. The CDR3 DNA reads as TGTGCCAGCAGGGTTGGACTAGCGGGCACAGATACGCAGTATTTT.

This clonotype turned up a few times. The chain combines TRBV7-3 with TRBJ2-1, with TRBD2 identical over 10 bases. The CDR3 consists of 15 residues. With 5 bases clipped from V and 4 bases from J, the junction kept 5 bases outside the gene matches. Germline V gene lookup returns CDR1 SGHTA and CDR2 FQGTGA. CDR3 in DNA: TGTGCCAGCAGCGAGCGGGGGGGGGTTTACAATGAGCAGTTCTTC. Translation gives CASSERGGVYNEQFF.

A few counts support this clonotype. The chain is built from TRBV12-3 or TRBV12-4 and TRBJ2-7, with D hard to call. The CDR3 runs 11 residues. V gave up 6 bases and J gave up 3 bases, with 6 bases separating them. CDR3 protein: CASSDHYEQYF. CDR3 in DNA: TGTGCCAGCAGCGACCACTACGAGCAGTACTTC.

The V call is TRBV11-2, the J call TRBJ2-3; D is perhaps TRBD1 (5 bases). The CDR3 totals 15 residues. V was clipped by 1 base and J by 5 bases, with 13 bases between them. Per germline, CDR1 SGHAT and CDR2 FQNNGV. The CDR3 DNA reads TGTGCCAGCAGCTTAGTAGGGGTTGCAATAGATACGCAGTATTTT. Residues: CASSLVGVAIDTQYF.

This chain joins TRBV5-1 and TRBJ2-7; 10 bases are a match to TRBD1. This CDR3 region has 20 residues. CDR1 and CDR2 (germline): SGHRS, YFSETQ. The V segment lost 0 bases and the J segment 3 bases; nucleotides outside the gene matches: 18. The CDR3 here is CASSLGGDRGRRRRDYEQYF. CDR3 nucleotide sequence: TGCGCCAGCAGCTTGGGTGGGGACAGGGGTCGTAGGAGACGGGACTACGAGCAGTACTTC.

The V gene is TRBV12-3 or TRBV12-4, the J gene TRBJ2-1, with D perhaps assigned TRBD1 or TRBD2 (5 bases each). The CDR3 sequence is 15 residues long. Trimming removed 3 bases at V and 2 bases at J, with 11 bases between. CDR3 bases: TGTGCCAGCAGTTTGAGAGGGGACGCCTACAATGAGCAGTTCTTC. Amino acids: CASSLRGDAYNEQFF.

This chain joins TRBV7-2 and TRBJ2-7; TRBD1 agrees at 9 bases. The CDR3 covers 13 residues. Per germline, CDR1 SGHTA and CDR2 FQGNSA. The junction had 10 bases not matched to a gene; V was cut back by 5 bases and J by 11 bases. CDR3 amino acids: CASSQGQGLEEYF. In DNA, the CDR3 is TGTGCCAGCAGCCAGGGACAGGGCTTAGAGGAGTACTTC.

V and J are TRBV7-9 and TRBJ2-5, with TRBD1 as a possible D gene (6 bases). With the DNA end fitting TRBJ2-7 better, the J assignment may be wrong. The germline V gene encodes CDR1 SEHNR and CDR2 FQNEAQ (reference sequence). There are 15 residues in the CDR3. CDR3: CASRSPPGARYEQYF. The CDR3 nucleotides read TGTGCCAGCAGGTCTCCCCCAGGGGCGCGCTACGAGCAGTACTTC.